The 27 T cell receptor beta chains below all came from one sample that was sequenced in a study of tumor-infiltrating lymphocytes in primary liver carcinoma. Bulk tissue was left unsorted, and RNA and DNA were co-extracted from 20-30 mg of it. Starting from approximately 470 ng of total RNA, TCR beta cDNA was produced with a primer in the constant region. Three nested multiplex PCR rounds of slightly modified ARM-PCR generated TCR beta libraries. A C-beta reverse primer and TRBV1-TRBV30 forward primers served in each of the first two PCR rounds, at about 10 cycles apiece. TCRdb redid the calling of the multiplex PCR reads with MiXCR, one entry per CDR3 protein. Seen here are roughly 190,000 distinct CDR3 sequences, around four fifths observed once, and the top ten hold approximately 18%. The specimen was tumor tissue from primary liver carcinoma. These receptors were obtained from a middle-aged man with primary liver carcinoma and hepatitis B virus infection.

On this clonotype itself: The junction departs from germline at one end; a sequencing error may be responsible. The chain recombines TRBV11-2 with TRBJ2-5; D is possibly TRBD1 or TRBD2 (6 bases each). Germline V gene sequence: CDR1 SGHAT, CDR2 FQNNGV. This CDR3 is 18 amino acids long. CDR3 sequence reads: CASSPSSIQGTGRDTQCF. The CDR3 DNA reads TGTGCCAGCAGCCCTAGCTCAATACAGGGTACTGGGCGGGATACCCAGTGCTTC.

Comment on this clonotype: A much larger clone is a single base away; this may be a read error. The chain employs TRBV7-9 and TRBJ1-2; 7 bases fit TRBD1. Per germline, CDR1 SEHNR and CDR2 FQNEAQ (reference sequence). The CDR3 is 15 residues long. The CDR3 sequence: CAGSPPGGQDTGYTF. DNA for the CDR3: TGTGCCGGCAGCCCCCCCGGTGGACAGGACACTGGCTACACCTTC.

The chain joins TRBV6-2 or TRBV6-3 to TRBJ1-5; D remains ambiguous. Germline V gene lookup returns CDR1 MNHEY and CDR2 SVGEGT. The CDR3 spans 14 residues. The CDR3 bases are TGTGTCGGCAGTGTCCGACGGAGAGATCAGCCCCAGCATTTT. Protein product: CVGSVRRRDQPQHF.

A remark on this clonotype: The junction departs from germline at one end; a sequencing error may be responsible. The chain recombines TRBV11-1 with TRBJ1-6; D ambiguous. The CDR3 runs to 13 residues. Germline CDR1 is SGHAT and CDR2 is FQDESV (reference sequence). The CDR3: CASSSARGSPLHF. Written as DNA, the CDR3 is TGTGCTAGCAGCAGTGCACGGGGTTCACCCCTCCATTTT.

As for this clonotype: A much more abundant neighbour one base away suggests this may be a read error. CDR3 sequence reads: CASQAWGGRYEQYF. DNA of the CDR3: TGTGCCAGCCAGGCCTGGGGCGGGAGGTACGAGCAGTACTTC. The genes are TRBV28 and TRBJ2-7, with 8 bases identical to TRBD2. V lost 8 bases to trimming and J lost 4 bases; unmatched junction nucleotides: 10. This CDR3 is 14 amino acids long. Germline lookup yields CDR1 MDHEN and CDR2 SYDVKM.

The chain has TRBV4-3 and TRBJ2-7; no definite D call. Between the trimmed V and J ends, which lost 0 bases and 3 bases, there was a span of 15 bases. Per germline, CDR1 LGHNA and CDR2 YSLEER. This CDR3 is built from 16 residues. The CDR3 sequence: CASSQERRNQLYEQYF. As DNA, the CDR3 is TGCGCCAGCAGCCAAGAGAGACGGAATCAGCTCTACGAGCAGTACTTC.

Details on this clonotype: One end of the junction fails to match germline, which may point to a read error. V gene TRBV29-1 combines with J gene TRBJ2-7; perhaps TRBD2 as D (5 bases). There are 14 residues in the CDR3. Germline CDR1 SQVTM, CDR2 ANQGSEA. For the CDR3, the DNA is TGTAGCGTAACAGTGGGAGTTCGATTATACGAGCAGTACTTC. It specifies CSVTVGVRLYEQYF.

The V call is TRBV6-2 or TRBV6-3, the J call TRBJ2-1; tentative D call: TRBD2 (6 bases). Germline loops: CDR1 MNHEY, CDR2 SVGEGT. The CDR3 contains 16 residues. The V gene lost 8 bases and the J gene lost 5 bases, with 22 bases spanning the gap. CDR3 protein: CASGPGGDGLDNEQFF. CDR3 bases: TGTGCCAGCGGCCCAGGCGGGGACGGACTCGACAATGAGCAGTTCTTC.

J is TRBJ2-7 and V is TRBV12-3 or TRBV12-4, with a weak D call TRBD1 (6 bases). The CDR3 consists of 12 residues. V gave up 7 bases and J gave up 6 bases, with 13 bases separating them. CDR3 region: CASNFTGLEQYF. Written as DNA, the CDR3 is TGTGCCAGCAATTTCACAGGGCTCGAGCAGTACTTC.

On this clonotype: One end of the junction does not line up with germline, which may come from a read error. The rearrangement links TRBV2 to TRBJ2-2; TRBD1 is a possible D gene (5 bases). In germline, CDR1 is SNHLY, CDR2 FYNNEI. The CDR3 has 16 residues. CDR3 in amino acids: CASSEVETANSGELFF. The CDR3, as DNA: TGTGCCAGCAGTGAAGTGGAGACAGCAAACAGCGGGGAGCTGTTTTTT.

This clonotype showed up just once. A read error is possible here, since a much larger clone lies one base away. This chain joins TRBV30 and TRBJ2-5; 8 nucleotides line up with TRBD1. The length of the CDR3 is 16 residues. Germline V gene data show CDR1 as GTSNPN and CDR2 as SVGIG (reference sequence). Trimming removed 1 base from V and 6 bases from J; junction bases left unmatched: 13. CDR3 residues: CAWSAHNRDRNKTQYF. The DNA for the CDR3 is TGTGCCTGGAGTGCCCATAATCGGGACAGGAACAAGACCCAGTACTTC.

Turning to this clonotype: One end of the junction does not line up with germline, which may come from a read error. The V and J genes are TRBV28 and TRBJ2-3, with TRBD2 identical over 9 bases. Germline lookup yields CDR1 MDHEN and CDR2 SYDVKM. The CDR3 runs 14 residues. The CDR3 nucleotides read TGTGCCATCGAAGCGGGAGGCATTCAGGATACGCGGTATTTT. Encoded protein: CAIEAGGIQDTRYF.

Note on this clonotype: This CDR3 fails to terminate in the conserved phenylalanine or tryptophan, so it likely reflects a read error. It is unclear where the CDR3 begins or ends on the DNA, so no DNA is shown, and the CDR3 is as TCRdb lists it. The chain couples TRBV4-3 to TRBJ1-6; the D call TRBD1 from the table was never checked on the DNA. The CDR3 is 16 residues long, counting both termini. Germline loops: CDR1 LGHNA, CDR2 YSLEER. CDR3 loop: CASSSWDRGRNSPLYY.

As concerns this clonotype: Relative to the germline gene, one junction end is altered; a read error may explain this. V and J are TRBV28 and TRBJ2-4; D is ambiguous. The CDR3 length is 11 residues. Germline loops: CDR1 MDHEN, CDR2 SYDVKM. The CDR3 spells CVSSSVHIQYF. The CDR3 DNA sequence: TGTGTCAGCAGTTCGGTACATATTCAGTACTTC.

Of note for this clonotype: A read error may account for a junction end that differs from germline. The chain has TRBV11-2 and TRBJ2-5; possibly TRBD1 or TRBD2 for D (5 bases each). Germline CDR1 and CDR2: SGHAT and FQNNGV. The CDR3 spans 14 residues. CDR3 nucleotides: TGTGGCAGCAGTTCCGGGACGCTTAAAGAGACCCAGTACTTC. This codes for CGSSSGTLKETQYF.

On this clonotype itself: The junction departs from germline at one end; a sequencing error may be responsible. V usage is TRBV11-2 and J usage is TRBJ2-7; TRBD2 matches 11 bases. CDR1 and CDR2 from the germline V gene are SGHAT and FQNNGV. There are 20 residues in the CDR3. The CDR3 nucleotides are TGTGCCAGCAGCTTGAGGGAGGGGGGGACTAGCGGTCTCAGCTCCTACAAGCAGTACTTC. It specifies CASSLREGGTSGLSSYKQYF.

The chain couples TRBV5-8 to TRBJ1-5; D possibly corresponds to TRBD1 (5 bases). Trimming removed 1 base from V and 16 bases from J, with 33 bases in between. Per the germline V gene, CDR1 is SGHTS and CDR2 is YDEGEE. The CDR3 is 18 amino acids. DNA for the CDR3: TGTGCCAGCAGCTTGTTCGGGACGGCCGGCTGCAGTAATCAGCCTCATCATTTT. Its translation: CASSLFGTAGCSNQPHHF.

Points on this clonotype: A much larger clone differs by one base, so this may be a read error. The rearrangement links TRBV5-1 to TRBJ2-7, with D possibly being TRBD2 (6 bases). TRBJ2-1 matches the DNA end more closely, so the J call is doubtful. The CDR3 contains 13 residues. Germline CDR1 SGHRS, CDR2 YFSETQ. Written as DNA, the CDR3 is TGCGCCAGCAGCTTGGGGAGGGAGGCCGAGCAGTTCTTC. It specifies CASSLGREAEQFF.

The rearrangement joins TRBV29-1 to TRBJ2-5; 8 bases fit TRBD1. V shed 8 bases, J shed 8 bases, and the junction held 16 bases outside the gene matches. Germline assignment: CDR1 SQVTM and CDR2 ANQGSEA. The length of the CDR3 is 14 residues. CDR3 sequence reads: CSLRPGQGINTQYF. CDR3 in DNA: TGCAGCCTACGCCCAGGACAGGGAATAAATACCCAGTACTTC.

As for this clonotype: Germline and junction disagree at one end, which may indicate a read error. The chain carries TRBV6-2 or TRBV6-3 and TRBJ2-7, with no clear D. This CDR3 contains 13 residues. Per germline, CDR1 MNHEY and CDR2 SVGEGT. The CDR3 coding sequence is TGTGCCAACAGTTACAAGGTACCCTACGAGGAGTACTTC. It is translated as CANSYKVPYEEYF.

The table lists this clonotype with a count of one. The CDR3 ends on some other residue instead of the conserved phenylalanine or tryptophan, so this is likely a read error. The chain uses TRBV6-5 and TRBJ2-3; unclear D gene. CDR3 length: 15 amino acids. Germline-derived CDR1 and CDR2 are MNHEY and SVGAGI. Trimming left V 7 bases short and J 3 bases short, with 17 bases between. The CDR3 loop reads CASNPGLARTDTQYY. The CDR3 DNA reads as TGTGCCAGCAACCCAGGATTGGCGCGAACAGATACGCAGTATTAT.

The chain combines TRBV6-5 with TRBJ2-1; 12 bases map to TRBD2. CDR1 and CDR2 from the germline V gene are MNHEY and SVGAGI. The CDR3 runs to 17 residues. V lost 10 bases, J lost 4 bases, and 14 bases stayed unmatched. CDR3 bases: TGTGCCAACAGACCACCTGGACTAGCGGGGATTTACAATGAGCAGTTCTTC. Its translation is CANRPPGLAGIYNEQFF.

As concerns this clonotype: The CDR3 carries no conserved terminal phenylalanine or tryptophan, so it likely arises from a read error. This chain uses TRBV6-1 with TRBJ2-7; 15 bases match TRBD2. Germline lookup yields CDR1 MNHNS and CDR2 SASEGT. The CDR3 extends over 16 amino acids. The CDR3 protein is CVSSEEGLAGGYEQYS. The CDR3, as DNA: TGTGTCAGCAGTGAAGAGGGACTAGCGGGAGGCTACGAGCAGTACTCC.

Concerning this clonotype itself: Mismatch with germline at one junction end may stem from a read error. V usage is TRBV30 and J usage is TRBJ2-7, with TRBD2 matching over 11 bases. The germline V gene has CDR1 GTSNPN and CDR2 SVGIG (reference sequence). The CDR3 is 14 residues long. The CDR3 sequence is CACSGTSGFYEQYF. Written as DNA, the CDR3 is TGTGCCTGTAGTGGGACTAGCGGATTCTACGAACAGTACTTC.

The table lists this clonotype with a count of one. Germline is not matched at one junction end, which may reflect a read error. The CDR3 DNA sequence: TGTGCCAGCAGTTACGGGGTCGGGGTCGTCAACTATGACTACACCTTC. This encodes CASSYGVGVVNYDYTF. V is TRBV6-5 and J is TRBJ1-2; D is unclear. Germline V CDR1 and CDR2: MNHEY, SVGAGI. The CDR3 contains 16 residues.

The chain's CDR3 is CADSLDHRGRDIGELFF. Written as DNA, the CDR3 is TGTGCCGACAGCTTAGATCATCGGGGTAGGGACATCGGGGAGCTGTTTTTT. The rearrangement uses TRBV11-2 and TRBJ2-2, with D perhaps TRBD1 (6 bases). Looked up from germline, CDR1 is SGHAT and CDR2 is FQNNGV. The germline V and J ends were trimmed by 11 bases and 7 bases, with 29 bases remaining between them. The CDR3 runs 17 residues. Filled out from reference TRBV11-2 and TRBJ2-2, the complete variable domain reads EAGVAQSPRYKIIEKRQSVAFWCNPISGHATLYWYQQILGQGPKLLIQFQNNGVVDDSQLPKDRFSAERLKGVDSTLKIQPAKLEDSAVYLCADSLDHRGRDIGELFFGEGSRLTVL.

The rearrangement uses TRBV6-5 and TRBJ2-7; D uncertain. Germline assignment: CDR1 MNHEY and CDR2 SVGAGI. The CDR3 consists of 12 residues. V lost 4 bases to trimming and J lost 3 bases, with 7 bases between them. CDR3 protein: CASSSPGYEQYF. The DNA of the CDR3 is TGTGCCAGCAGTTCCCCGGGCTACGAGCAGTACTTC.